The 17 T cell receptor beta chains below all came from one sample that was sequenced in a study of prognosis after radiotherapy for stage I lung cancer. By two-round multiplex PCR, the TCR beta CDR3 was amplified from genomic DNA. Primers (each specific to one TRBV or TRBJ gene) were used in first-round PCR. Each CDR3 protein is one row after TCRdb ran MiXCR on the multiplex PCR reads. The sample carries fewer than 30,000 distinct CDR3 sequences, 35% to 55% recorded once. Sequencing used PBMCs, obtained before or after stereotactic body radiation therapy (not recorded which). Receptors were obtained from a donor older than 45 with non-small cell lung cancer.

Only one count was recorded for this clonotype. The chain combines TRBV15 with TRBJ2-1; D perhaps matches TRBD1 (5 bases). The V gene's germline CDR1 is LNHNV and CDR2 YYDKDF (reference sequence). Trimming took 3 bases from V and 8 from J, leaving 17 bases between them. This CDR3 has 15 residues. Here the CDR3 DNA reads TGTGCCACCAGCAGTCATGGGGCAGTCCTGGATGAGCAGTTCTTC. It yields the protein CATSSHGAVLDEQFF.

This clonotype appeared many times. The chain is built from TRBV20-1 and TRBJ2-1; 7 bases align to TRBD2. J lost 8 bases, V lost 0 bases, and 16 bases had no gene match. Germline V lookup: CDR1 DFQATT, CDR2 SNEGSKA (reference sequence). The length of the CDR3 is 17 residues. CDR3 nucleotide sequence: TGCAGTGCTAGAGACTACCCTCTAGCGGTAGACGGCGATGAGCAGTTCTTC. This encodes CSARDYPLAVDGDEQFF.

This clonotype was picked up many times. V and J are TRBV20-1 and TRBJ2-5; no clear D gene. The CDR3 is made up of 11 amino acids. Per the germline V gene, CDR1 is DFQATT and CDR2 is SNEGSKA (reference sequence). Trimming cost V 7 bases and J 7 bases, with 13 bases left between them. CDR3 in DNA: TGCAGTGGCCTAACCATGCTGACCCAGTACTTC. This encodes CSGLTMLTQYF.

This clonotype is labeled medium-sized (0.01 to 0.1%). CDR3 sequence (DNA): TGTGCCAGCAGTGAGACCCCAGCAGGGGGCGGGGAGCTGTTTTTT. It encodes CASSETPAGGGELFF. The V call is TRBV6-2 or TRBV6-3, the J call TRBJ2-2; TRBD1 agrees at 7 bases. V lost 5 bases, J lost 7 bases, and 10 bases stayed unmatched. Germline CDR1 MNHEY, CDR2 SVGEGT. The length of the CDR3 is 15 residues.

This clonotype appeared many times. The chain couples TRBV5-1 to TRBJ2-1; the match to TRBD2 covers 8 bases. CDR1 and CDR2 from the germline V gene are SGHRS and YFSETQ. CDR3 length: 15 amino acids. V was clipped by 1 base and J by 6 bases; unmatched bases: 6. The CDR3 DNA follows: TGCGCCAGCAGCTTGATCAGCGGGAGACCCAATGAGCAGTTCTTC. Its protein is CASSLISGRPNEQFF.

This clonotype was picked up a small number of times. V usage is TRBV2 and J usage is TRBJ1-5; 7 bases line up with TRBD1. The germline V gene encodes CDR1 SNHLY and CDR2 FYNNEI. This CDR3 is built from 13 residues. The V gene end was trimmed by 7 bases and the J gene end by 3 bases; junction bases not matched to a gene: 3. CDR3 in amino acids: CASTTGVNQPQHF. CDR3 in DNA: TGTGCCAGCACTACAGGGGTCAATCAGCCCCAGCATTTT.

With regard to this clonotype: A read error may explain this, as a much larger clone is one base away. The genes are TRBV15 and TRBJ1-4; D perhaps matches TRBD1 (5 bases). This CDR3 is built from 16 residues. Germline CDR1 LNHNV, CDR2 YYDKDF (reference sequence). The CDR3 DNA reads as TGTGCCACCATCAGAGAGGGGAGGGCAACTAATGAAAAACTGTTTTTC. Translated, it gives CATIREGRATNEKLFF.

This clonotype is categorized as medium-sized. The chain recombines TRBV7-3 with TRBJ2-1; TRBD2 matches 9 bases. The junction had 4 bases not matched to a gene; V was cut back by 5 bases and J by 2 bases. The CDR3 is 15 amino acids. The germline gives CDR1 SGHTA, CDR2 FQGTGA. The CDR3 region is CASSGGGRAYNEQFF. The CDR3 DNA sequence: TGTGCCAGCAGCGGGGGCGGGAGGGCCTACAATGAGCAGTTCTTC.

This clonotype was detected ten times or more. This chain joins TRBV9 and TRBJ1-4; D possibly corresponds to TRBD1 (6 bases). The CDR3 has 14 residues. Germline-derived CDR1 and CDR2 are SGDLS and YYNGEE. The ends were cut back, 0 bases at V and 7 bases at J, with 10 bases in the middle. CDR3 protein: CASSVAGEREKLFF. The CDR3 DNA reads as TGTGCCAGCAGCGTAGCAGGGGAACGTGAAAAACTGTTTTTT.

This chain joins TRBV20-1 and TRBJ2-3, with TRBD1 identical over 7 bases. Trimming cost V 4 bases and J 4 bases; bases outside gene matches: 8. Germline V gene lookup returns CDR1 DFQATT and CDR2 SNEGSKA (reference sequence). There are 14 residues in the CDR3. CDR3: CSATSRDRSDTQYF. CDR3 in DNA: TGCAGTGCTACTTCTAGGGACAGATCAGATACGCAGTATTTT.

Comments on this clonotype: This sequence is one base from a far larger clone and is likely a read error. This chain connects TRBV7-9 to TRBJ2-1; 7 bases map to TRBD1. Looked up from germline, CDR1 is SEHNR and CDR2 is FQNEAQ (reference sequence). The CDR3 runs to 15 residues. The CDR3 nucleotides read TGTGTCAGCAGCTTGAGACAGGGAACCTACAATGAGCAGTTCTTC. Translating it yields CVSSLRQGTYNEQFF.

Notes on this clonotype: This likely reflects a read error, since a far larger clone is one base away. The chain is built from TRBV6-1 and TRBJ2-1; TRBD1 or TRBD2 may be the D gene (6 bases each). Germline CDR1 reads MNHNS; CDR2 reads SASEGT. This CDR3 contains 18 residues. The CDR3 region has the DNA TGTGCCACCAGTGATCGCACCACCCTAGAGGGGGGATACAATGAGCAGTTCTTC. Amino acid sequence: CATSDRTTLEGGYNEQFF.

As for this clonotype: One base separates it from a far larger clone, so it is likely a read error. J is TRBJ1-1 and V is TRBV6-5; no clear D. Trimming pared 11 bases from V and 4 bases from J, leaving 17 bases between. From germline, CDR1 is MNHEY and CDR2 SVGAGI. CDR3 length equals 13 residues. For the CDR3, the DNA is TGTGCCGGCACCTCCCTGGGAGGCACTGAAGCTTTCTTT. Translation: CAGTSLGGTEAFF.

As regards this clonotype: This is likely a read error, given that the CDR3 carries no conserved phenylalanine or tryptophan at its end. V gene TRBV6-9 combines with J gene TRBJ1-2; 7 nucleotides match TRBD1. The V gene end was trimmed by 4 bases and the J gene end by 5 bases; junction bases not matched to a gene: 13. The CDR3 consists of 16 residues. Per germline, CDR1 MNHGY and CDR2 SVAAGI. CDR3 DNA: TGTGCCAGCAGTTCGTCCGGGACAGTAAGTGCATATGGCTACACCCTC. As protein: CASSSSGTVSAYGYTL.

This chain joins TRBV28 and TRBJ1-3, with D hard to call. The CDR3 covers 13 residues. The ends were cut back, 6 bases at V and 2 bases at J, with 8 bases in the middle. Germline V gene lookup returns CDR1 MDHEN and CDR2 SYDVKM. CDR3 DNA: TGTGCCAGCAGCCGACAAACTGGAAACACCATATATTTT. Translated: CASSRQTGNTIYF.

There are many counts of this clonotype. The V call is TRBV19, the J call TRBJ1-5; TRBD1 might be the D (5 bases). V was pared by 0 bases and J by 0 bases, with 12 bases between. Germline V gives CDR1 LNHDA, CDR2 SQIVND (reference sequence). This CDR3 contains 17 residues. The CDR3 sequence: CASSIDPGRGSNQPQHF. The CDR3, as DNA: TGTGCCAGTAGTATAGATCCTGGAAGGGGTAGCAATCAGCCCCAGCATTTT.

The genes are TRBV28 and TRBJ1-5; no reliable D call. The CDR3 spans 12 residues. Trimming pared 6 bases from V and 7 bases from J, leaving 10 bases between. Looked up from germline, CDR1 is MDHEN and CDR2 is SYDVKM. The CDR3 protein is CASSLGSQPQHF. For the CDR3, the DNA is TGTGCCAGCAGCTTAGGGAGCCAGCCCCAGCATTTT.